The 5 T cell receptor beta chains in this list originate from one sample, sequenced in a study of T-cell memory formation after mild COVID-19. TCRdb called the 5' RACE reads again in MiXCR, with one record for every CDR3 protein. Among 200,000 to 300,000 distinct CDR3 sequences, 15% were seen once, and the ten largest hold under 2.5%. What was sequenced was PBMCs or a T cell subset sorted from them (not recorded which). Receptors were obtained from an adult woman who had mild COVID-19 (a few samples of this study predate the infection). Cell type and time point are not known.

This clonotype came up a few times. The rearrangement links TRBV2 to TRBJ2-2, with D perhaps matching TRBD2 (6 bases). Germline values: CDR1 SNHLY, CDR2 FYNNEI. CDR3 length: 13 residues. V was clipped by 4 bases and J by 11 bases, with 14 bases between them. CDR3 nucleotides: TGTGCCAGCAGTGCCCGAGTGACTAGAGAGCTGTTTTTT. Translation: CASSARVTRELFF.

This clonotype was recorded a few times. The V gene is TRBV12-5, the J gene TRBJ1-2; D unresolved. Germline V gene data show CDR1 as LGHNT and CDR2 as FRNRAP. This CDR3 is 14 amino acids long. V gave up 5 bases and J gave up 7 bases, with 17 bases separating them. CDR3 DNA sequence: TGTGCTAGTGGTGGATCCCTCCGCGGGTCTGGCTACACCTTC. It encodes CASGGSLRGSGYTF.

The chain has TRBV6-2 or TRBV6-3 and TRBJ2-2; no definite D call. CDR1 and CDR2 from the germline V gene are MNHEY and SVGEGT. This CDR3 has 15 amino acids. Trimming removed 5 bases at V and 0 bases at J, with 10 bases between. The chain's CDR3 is CASSNRRPNTGELFF. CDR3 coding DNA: TGTGCCAGCAGTAACAGACGCCCGAACACCGGGGAGCTGTTTTTT.

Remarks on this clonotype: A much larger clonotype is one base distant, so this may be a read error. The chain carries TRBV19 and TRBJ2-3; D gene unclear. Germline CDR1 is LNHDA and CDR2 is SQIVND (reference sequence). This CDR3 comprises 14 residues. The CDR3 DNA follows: TGTGTCAGTAGTATAAGTGTGGGCACAGATACGCAGTATTTT. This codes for CVSSISVGTDTQYF.

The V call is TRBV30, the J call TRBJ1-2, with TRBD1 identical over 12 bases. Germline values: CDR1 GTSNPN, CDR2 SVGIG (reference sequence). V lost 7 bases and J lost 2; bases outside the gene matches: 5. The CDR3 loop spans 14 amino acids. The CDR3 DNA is TGTGCCTCGGGACAGGGGGCCGGGAACTATGGCTACACCTTC. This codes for CASGQGAGNYGYTF.